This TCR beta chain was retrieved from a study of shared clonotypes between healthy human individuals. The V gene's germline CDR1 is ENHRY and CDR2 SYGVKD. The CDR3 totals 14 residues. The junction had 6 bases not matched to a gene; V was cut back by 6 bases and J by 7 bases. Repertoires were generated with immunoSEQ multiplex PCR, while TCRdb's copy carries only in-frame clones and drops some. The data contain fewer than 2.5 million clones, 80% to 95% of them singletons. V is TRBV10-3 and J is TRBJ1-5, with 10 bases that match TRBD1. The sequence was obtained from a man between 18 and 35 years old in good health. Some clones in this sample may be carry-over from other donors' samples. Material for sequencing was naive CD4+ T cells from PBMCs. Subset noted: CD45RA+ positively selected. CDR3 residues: CAIRGDRGQQPQHF. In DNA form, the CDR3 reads TGTGCCATCAGGGGCGACAGGGGGCAACAGCCCCAGCATTTT.